The 32 T cell receptor beta chains below all came from one sample that was sequenced in a study of blood T cell repertoires in COVID-19 (dated by TCRdb to about 2020). Library generation was performed with the immunoSEQ multiplex PCR assay. TCRdb provides this immuneACCESS table in a form limited to in-frame rearrangements. Some clones are lacking; in checked studies, under half of them reflect an unresolved V gene, and why the rest are absent is not known. The sample records 100,000 or so clones, roughly 84% of which are singletons. The leading ten clones occupy 3.5% to 5% of the sample. Sequenced: peripheral blood. These receptors were taken from a human donor in a cohort sampled during active COVID-19.

The gene calls are TRBV15 and TRBJ1-3; unclear D gene. Between the trimmed V and J ends, which lost 0 bases and 4 bases, there was a span of 10 bases. The CDR3 contains 15 residues. Germline V gene sequence: CDR1 LNHNV, CDR2 YYDKDF (reference sequence). CDR3 sequence reads: CATSRDWQAGNTIYF. The CDR3 coding sequence is TGTGCCACCAGCAGAGATTGGCAGGCGGGAAACACCATATATTTT.

The chain combines TRBV21-1 with TRBJ1-2; the table calls TRBD1, which could not be checked here. TRBV21-1 is shown as a pseudogene. The CDR3 runs to 18 residues. CDR3 sequence (DNA): TGTGCCAGCAGCAACGTAACAGGGGCAAGACGATTTCCCGATGGCTACACCTTC. This sequence encodes CASSNVTGARRFPDGYTF.

In this sample, this clone turned up a few times. The chain uses TRBV5-1 and TRBJ2-7; 9 positions agree with TRBD1. Per germline, CDR1 SGHRS and CDR2 YFSETQ. The CDR3 is made up of 16 amino acids. J gave up 6 bases and V 3 bases, and 13 bases lay outside the gene matches. The CDR3: CASSWDPRTGVREQYF. The CDR3 DNA reads TGCGCCAGCAGCTGGGACCCTCGGACAGGGGTTCGCGAGCAGTACTTC.

The gene calls are TRBV6-2 or TRBV6-3 and TRBJ1-2, with a possible D match to TRBD1 (6 bases). Germline V CDR1 and CDR2: MNHEY, SVGEGT. CDR3 length: 15 amino acids. Deletions cut 2 bases from V and 5 bases from J, with 15 bases between. CDR3 sequence: CASSYPAGDPYGYTF. The CDR3 DNA reads as TGTGCCAGCAGTTACCCCGCAGGGGACCCTTATGGCTACACCTTC.

The V and J genes are TRBV18 and TRBJ2-7, with 8 positions matching TRBD1. Germline values: CDR1 KGHSH, CDR2 LQKENI. The CDR3 is 17 amino acids. The V segment lost 0 bases and the J segment 3 bases; nucleotides outside the gene matches: 10. The CDR3 DNA reads as TGTGCCAGCTCACCACCGGGCCGACAGGGGAAGGGCTACGAGCAGTACTTC. Translating it yields CASSPPGRQGKGYEQYF.

The chain couples TRBV5-1 to TRBJ1-2, with D perhaps TRBD1 (6 bases). Germline lookup yields CDR1 SGHRS and CDR2 YFSETQ. The length of the CDR3 is 13 residues. V dropped 4 bases and J dropped 0 bases, with 7 bases sitting between them. This CDR3 is CASSQGTNYGYTF. The CDR3 DNA is TGCGCCAGCAGCCAGGGGACTAACTATGGCTACACCTTC. Using reference TRBV5-1 and TRBJ1-2 for the parts outside the CDR3, the full variable domain is KAGVTQTPRYLIKTRGQQVTLSCSPISGHRSVSWYQQTPGQGLQFLFEYFSETQRNKGNFPGRFSGRQFSNSRSEMNVSTLELGDSALYLCASSQGTNYGYTFGSGTRLTVV.

This chain uses TRBV18 with TRBJ1-6; the D gene is possibly TRBD1 (6 bases). V lost 3 bases and J lost 7, with 10 bases in between. Germline values: CDR1 KGHSH, CDR2 LQKENI. The CDR3 has 14 residues. Here the CDR3 DNA reads TGTGCCAGCTCACCGGGGGCCTCCAATTCACCCCTCCACTTT. It is translated as CASSPGASNSPLHF.

The genes are TRBV11-3 and TRBJ2-4; 12 nucleotides align to TRBD1. V was pared by 5 bases and J by 9 bases, with 14 bases of the junction left unmatched. The germline V gene encodes CDR1 SGHNT and CDR2 YENEEA. CDR3 length equals 17 residues. The CDR3 DNA sequence: TGTGCCAGCAGCATTGAAGGGTGGGGGACAGGGGGCTCCATTCAGTACTTC. This codes for CASSIEGWGTGGSIQYF.

The CDR3 is CASSSGGYTEAFF. The CDR3 DNA is TGTGCCAGCAGCTCGGGGGGCTACACTGAAGCTTTCTTT. This chain joins TRBV3-1 (or the pseudogene TRBV3-2) and TRBJ1-1, with D possibly TRBD1 on 6 matching bases. Germline assignment: CDR1 LGHDT and CDR2 YNNKEL (reference sequence). This CDR3 has 13 amino acids. Trimming left V 5 bases short and J 3 bases short, with 10 bases between.

The chain recombines TRBV7-9 with TRBJ2-4; 12 nucleotides align to TRBD1. Germline CDR1 reads SEHNR; CDR2 reads FQNEAQ (reference sequence). V lost 2 bases to trimming and J lost 7 bases; unmatched junction nucleotides: 12. This CDR3 has 18 residues. The CDR3 reads CASSLLRDRGQARNIQYF. DNA for the CDR3: TGTGCCAGCAGCTTATTGAGGGACAGGGGGCAAGCTAGGAACATTCAGTACTTC. The full variable domain, completed using reference TRBV7-9 and TRBJ2-4, is DTGVSQNPRHKITKRGQNVTFRCDPISEHNRLYWYRQTLGQGPEFLTYFQNEAQLEKSRLLSDRFSAERPKGSFSTLEIQRTEQGDSAMYLCASSLLRDRGQARNIQYFGAGTRLSVL.

The chain joins TRBV10-3 to TRBJ1-1, with D tentatively TRBD1 (6 bases). Germline CDR1 reads ENHRY; CDR2 reads SYGVKD. The CDR3 loop spans 14 amino acids. Trimming removed 11 bases from V and 0 bases from J, with 16 bases in between. CDR3 in amino acids: CAVGHGQLNTEAFF. The DNA for the CDR3 is TGTGCCGTGGGACACGGACAGCTGAACACTGAAGCTTTCTTT.

The genes are TRBV28 and TRBJ1-1; D is possibly TRBD1 (6 bases). V dropped 3 bases and J dropped 1 base, with 15 bases sitting between them. CDR1 and CDR2 from the germline V gene are MDHEN and SYDVKM. The CDR3 is 16 residues long. In DNA form, the CDR3 reads TGTGCCAGCAGTTTCAGAAGGGGGACCTCGAACACTGAAGCTTTCTTT. Translation gives CASSFRRGTSNTEAFF.

The chain couples TRBV6-2 or TRBV6-3 to TRBJ1-2; no clear D gene. Looked up from germline, CDR1 is MNHEY and CDR2 is SVGEGT. V was trimmed by 2 bases and J by 2 bases, leaving 9 bases between them. The CDR3 runs to 14 residues. The CDR3 is CASSYAGANYGYTF. The CDR3 nucleotides are TGTGCCAGCAGTTACGCGGGTGCCAACTATGGCTACACCTTC.

As regards this clone: The sample has other DNA sequences that encode this CDR3 too. The chain uses TRBV4-2 and TRBJ2-5; TRBD2 agrees at 11 bases. The CDR3 sequence is 16 residues long. Looked up from germline, CDR1 is LGHNA and CDR2 is YNFKEQ. The V and J ends lost 4 bases and 2 bases, in that order; junction bases with no gene match: 6. CDR3 amino acids: CASSRGTSGYQETQYF. The CDR3 DNA follows: TGTGCCAGCAGCCGAGGGACTAGCGGCTATCAAGAGACCCAGTACTTC.

The chain has TRBV11-2 and TRBJ2-6, with D tentatively TRBD1 (5 bases). The CDR3 sequence is 15 residues long. V was cut by 5 bases and J by 1 base, with 9 bases left in between. Germline CDR1 SGHAT, CDR2 FQNNGV. CDR3 sequence (DNA): TGTGCCAGCAGCCAGACAGTTTCTGGGGCCAACGTCCTGACTTTC. Translating it yields CASSQTVSGANVLTF.

This clone was recorded only once. The chain joins TRBV30 to TRBJ1-2, with D uncertain. CDR1 and CDR2 from the germline V gene are GTSNPN and SVGIG (reference sequence). Between the trimmed V and J ends, which lost 4 bases and 1 base, there was a span of 7 bases. CDR3 length: 12 amino acids. The CDR3 DNA follows: TGTGCCTGGACCCCGGGTAACTATGGCTACACCTTC. Translated, it gives CAWTPGNYGYTF.

The gene calls are TRBV5-1 and TRBJ2-1, with D possibly being TRBD2 (6 bases). The germline V gene has CDR1 SGHRS and CDR2 YFSETQ. The germline V and J ends were trimmed by 6 bases and 7 bases, with 17 bases remaining between them. The CDR3 totals 14 residues. The CDR3 spells CASTQTGLYNEQFF. CDR3 coding DNA: TGCGCCAGCACCCAAACGGGACTCTATAATGAGCAGTTCTTC. Full variable domain (outside the CDR3, taken from reference TRBV5-1 and TRBJ2-1): KAGVTQTPRYLIKTRGQQVTLSCSPISGHRSVSWYQQTPGQGLQFLFEYFSETQRNKGNFPGRFSGRQFSNSRSEMNVSTLELGDSALYLCASTQTGLYNEQFFGPGTRLTVL.

The rearrangement links TRBV18 to TRBJ2-2; D is possibly TRBD1 (5 bases). Germline-derived CDR1 and CDR2 are KGHSH and LQKENI. Trimming shortened V by 5 bases and J by 6 bases, and 13 bases separated the two germline ends. The CDR3 has 14 residues. The CDR3 bases are TGTGCCAGCTCAGCCCAGGGTCTCCCCGGGGAGCTGTTTTTT. Its protein product is CASSAQGLPGELFF.

The chain has TRBV19 and TRBJ2-3; 7 positions match TRBD2. With V trimmed by 7 bases and J by 3 bases, 7 bases remained unmatched. CDR1 is LNHDA, CDR2 SQIVND, per germline (reference sequence). This CDR3 has 14 amino acids. The CDR3 region is CASTSGMGTDTQYF. The DNA for the CDR3 is TGTGCCAGTACTAGCGGAATGGGTACAGATACGCAGTATTTT.

The chain uses TRBV5-1 and TRBJ2-7, with a weak D call TRBD1 (6 bases). Trimming shortened V by 4 bases and J by 2 bases, and 10 bases separated the two germline ends. This CDR3 contains 13 residues. Germline V gene sequence: CDR1 SGHRS, CDR2 YFSETQ. The CDR3 is CASSPGEPYEQYF. In nucleotides, the CDR3 is TGCGCCAGCAGCCCAGGGGAGCCCTACGAGCAGTACTTC.

This chain connects TRBV10-3 to TRBJ2-4; weak D call: TRBD1 (6 bases). CDR3 length: 15 residues. V was cut by 0 bases and J by 8 bases, with 14 bases left in between. Germline assignment: CDR1 ENHRY and CDR2 SYGVKD. CDR3 residues: CAISESTGPRDIQYF. The CDR3, as DNA: TGTGCCATCAGTGAGTCGACAGGACCCCGGGACATTCAGTACTTC.

The chain carries TRBV21-1 and TRBJ2-4; the table's D gene call, TRBD2, was not cross checked with the DNA. TRBV21-1 is flagged as a pseudogene. CDR3 length: 20 residues. The CDR3 DNA is TGTGCCAGCAGCATAAATATACCGAGCCAGTTAGCGCTAGCCAAAAACATTCAGTACTTC. Residues: CASSINIPSQLALAKNIQYF.

Here the CDR3 DNA reads TGCGCCAGCAGCCAAGGTCCTAGCGGTTCCTACGAGCAGTACTTC. Protein product: CASSQGPSGSYEQYF. The chain joins TRBV4-3 to TRBJ2-7; 7 bases align to TRBD2. The CDR3 contains 15 residues. The germline V gene encodes CDR1 LGHNA and CDR2 YSLEER. The J segment lost 1 base and the V segment lost 1 base, leaving 4 bases of the junction unmatched.

This clone occurred a few times. The gene calls are TRBV12-3 or TRBV12-4 and TRBJ2-7; a possible D gene is TRBD1 (6 bases). Trimming took off 5 bases at V and 3 bases at J, with 8 bases between the two ends. There are 12 residues in the CDR3. The CDR3 coding sequence is TGTGCCAGCAGTCCACAGGGCTACGAGCAGTACTTC. It is translated as CASSPQGYEQYF.

The rearrangement uses TRBV11-3 and TRBJ2-7, with D hard to call. The ends were cut back, 0 bases at V and 2 bases at J, with 11 bases in the middle. Germline V gene sequence: CDR1 SGHNT, CDR2 YENEEA. The CDR3 is 15 residues long. The CDR3 sequence is CASSLEALPTYEQYF. The CDR3 nucleotides read TGTGCCAGCAGCTTAGAAGCGTTACCCACCTACGAGCAGTACTTC. Looking up the rest from reference TRBV11-3 and TRBJ2-7 gives the full variable domain: EAGVVQSPRYKIIEKKQPVAFWCNPISGHNTLYWYLQNLGQGPELLIRYENEEAVDDSQLPKDRFSAERLKGVDSTLKIQPAELGDSAVYLCASSLEALPTYEQYFGPGTRLTVT.

The J gene is TRBJ2-5, the V gene TRBV5-4, with D unresolved. Looked up from germline, CDR1 is SGHNT and CDR2 is YYREEE (reference sequence). The CDR3 runs to 15 residues. Trimming cost V 3 bases and J 5 bases, with 17 bases left between them. CDR3 amino acids: CASSWNARKEETQYF. The CDR3 region has the DNA TGTGCCAGCAGCTGGAACGCTAGAAAAGAGGAGACCCAGTACTTC.

The chain couples TRBV5-1 to TRBJ1-2; the match to TRBD1 covers 9 bases. Looked up from germline, CDR1 is SGHRS and CDR2 is YFSETQ. Germline trimming cut 4 bases from V and 7 bases from J; bases unmatched to any gene: 11. The CDR3 spans 15 residues. The CDR3 is CASSALPGQGAGYTF. In DNA form, the CDR3 reads TGCGCCAGCAGCGCCCTACCGGGACAGGGAGCTGGCTACACCTTC. Drawing the rest from reference TRBV5-1 and TRBJ1-2, the complete variable domain is KAGVTQTPRYLIKTRGQQVTLSCSPISGHRSVSWYQQTPGQGLQFLFEYFSETQRNKGNFPGRFSGRQFSNSRSEMNVSTLELGDSALYLCASSALPGQGAGYTFGSGTRLTVV.

This sequence joins TRBV7-8 and TRBJ2-7; possible D gene TRBD1, 5 bases. Germline V CDR1 and CDR2: SGHVS, FQNEAQ. V dropped 5 bases and J dropped 0 bases, with 11 bases sitting between them. The CDR3 spans 14 residues. The CDR3 is CASSVETVSYEQYF. The CDR3 DNA reads as TGTGCCAGCAGCGTAGAGACAGTCTCCTACGAGCAGTACTTC.

The rearrangement links TRBV9 to TRBJ2-3; 9 bases line up with TRBD2. Germline CDR1 reads SGDLS; CDR2 reads YYNGEE. With 0 bases clipped from V and 4 bases from J, the junction kept 6 bases outside the gene matches. The CDR3 sequence is 16 residues long. The DNA for the CDR3 is TGTGCCAGCAGCGTAGGGGCGGGGGGGCCTCCAGATACGCAGTATTTT. It yields the protein CASSVGAGGPPDTQYF.

CDR3 in DNA: TGTGCCAGCACCCAACGGGGGAGTGGGTACGAGCAGTACTTC. The encoded protein is CASTQRGSGYEQYF. The chain couples TRBV5-6 to TRBJ2-7, with D possibly matching TRBD2 (6 bases). In germline, CDR1 is SGHDT, CDR2 YYEEEE. The CDR3 contains 14 residues. With 6 bases removed from V and 4 bases from J, the gap between germline ends came to 17 bases. The full variable domain, with the rest looked up from reference TRBV5-6 and TRBJ2-7, is DAGVTQSPTHLIKTRGQQVTLRCSPKSGHDTVSWYQQALGQGPQFIFQYYEEEERQRGNFPDRFSGHQFPNYSSELNVNALLLGDSALYLCASTQRGSGYEQYFGPGTRLTVT.

The chain couples TRBV3-1 (or the pseudogene TRBV3-2) to TRBJ2-5; 11 bases are a match to TRBD2. Per the germline V gene, CDR1 is LGHDT and CDR2 is YNNKEL (reference sequence). The CDR3 is 18 amino acids. V was clipped by 1 base and J by 6 bases; unmatched bases: 13. Here the CDR3 DNA reads TGTGCCAGCAGCCAAGTTCGGACTAGCGGGCTGAGGAGCAAGACCCAGTACTTC. It translates to CASSQVRTSGLRSKTQYF.

This rearrangement joins TRBV12-5 to TRBJ2-5; possible D gene TRBD1, 5 bases. The CDR3 contains 16 residues. The ends were cut back, 6 bases at V and 0 bases at J, with 17 bases in the middle. CDR1 and CDR2 from the germline V gene are LGHNT and FRNRAP. CDR3 bases: TGTGCTAGTGGCACTGTAGGCCGACAGTACCAAGAGACCCAGTACTTC. This codes for CASGTVGRQYQETQYF. The variable domain in full, with the rest retrieved from reference TRBV12-5 and TRBJ2-5, is DARVTQTPRHKVTEMGQEVTMRCQPILGHNTVFWYRQTMMQGLELLAYFRNRAPLDDSGMPKDRFSAEMPDATLATLKIQPSEPRDSAVYFCASGTVGRQYQETQYFGPGTRLLVL.